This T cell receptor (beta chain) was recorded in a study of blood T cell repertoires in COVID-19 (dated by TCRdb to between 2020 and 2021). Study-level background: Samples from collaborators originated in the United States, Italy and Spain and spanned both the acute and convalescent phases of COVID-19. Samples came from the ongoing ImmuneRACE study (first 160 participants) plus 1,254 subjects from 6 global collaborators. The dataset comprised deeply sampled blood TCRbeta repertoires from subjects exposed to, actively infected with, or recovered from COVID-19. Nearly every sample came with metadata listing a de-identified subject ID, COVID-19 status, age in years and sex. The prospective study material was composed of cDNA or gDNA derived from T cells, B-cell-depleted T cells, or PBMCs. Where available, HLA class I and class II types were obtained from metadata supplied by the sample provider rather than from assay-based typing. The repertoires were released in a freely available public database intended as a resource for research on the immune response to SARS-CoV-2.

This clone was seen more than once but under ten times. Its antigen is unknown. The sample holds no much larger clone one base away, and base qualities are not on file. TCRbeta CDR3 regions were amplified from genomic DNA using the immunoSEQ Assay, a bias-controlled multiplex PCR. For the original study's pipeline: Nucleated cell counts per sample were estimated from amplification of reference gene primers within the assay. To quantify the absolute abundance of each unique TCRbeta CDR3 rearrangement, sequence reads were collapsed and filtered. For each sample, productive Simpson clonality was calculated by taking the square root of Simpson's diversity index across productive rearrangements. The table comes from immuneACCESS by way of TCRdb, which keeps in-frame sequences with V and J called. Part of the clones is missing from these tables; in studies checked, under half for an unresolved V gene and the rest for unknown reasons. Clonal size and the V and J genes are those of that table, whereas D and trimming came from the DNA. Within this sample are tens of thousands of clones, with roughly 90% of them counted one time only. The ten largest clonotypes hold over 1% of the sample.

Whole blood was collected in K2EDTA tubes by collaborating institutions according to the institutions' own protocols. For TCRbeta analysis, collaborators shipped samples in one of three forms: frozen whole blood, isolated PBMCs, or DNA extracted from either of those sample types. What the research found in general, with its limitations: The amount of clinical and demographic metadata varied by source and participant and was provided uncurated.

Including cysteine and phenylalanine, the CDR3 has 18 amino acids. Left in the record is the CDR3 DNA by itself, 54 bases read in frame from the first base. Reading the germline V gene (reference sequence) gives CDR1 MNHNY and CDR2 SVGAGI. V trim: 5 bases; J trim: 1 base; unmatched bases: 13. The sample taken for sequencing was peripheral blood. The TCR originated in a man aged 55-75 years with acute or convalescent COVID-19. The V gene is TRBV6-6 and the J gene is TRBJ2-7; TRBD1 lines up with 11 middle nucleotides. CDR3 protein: CASSRTGGIKVGSYEQYF. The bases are TGTGCCAGCAGTCGGACAGGGGGCATTAAGGTAGGGTCCTACGAGCAGTACTTC.